The subject of this entry is one T cell receptor beta chain. V lost 5 bases, J lost 2 bases, and 17 bases lay in between. Germline V lookup: CDR1 PRHDT, CDR2 FYEKMQ (reference sequence). The CDR3 is 16 amino acids. The entry originates in a study of PD-L1 blockade in urothelial cancer. Study-level information: A median blood sample held about 140,000 T cells and tens of thousands of unique TCRs.

TCRdb's copy holds only in-frame clones and misses some; the assay was immunoSEQ multiplex PCR. The table shows tens of thousands of clones, with 65% to 85% occurring only once. Time point here: pretreatment peripheral blood. Every patient provided from 1 to 8 samples, collected pretreatment and on-treatment. The sequenced sample was PBMCs, obtained around atezolizumab (anti-PD-L1) treatment. The TCR sequence derives from a woman in her seventies with urothelial cancer. This sequence joins TRBV13 and TRBJ2-3; D is perhaps TRBD2 (6 bases). The CDR3 bases are TGTGCCAGCAGCGCCCCCCCCGGGACTTTCACAGATACGCAGTATTTT. It specifies CASSAPPGTFTDTQYF. Variable domain in full (rest from reference TRBV13 and TRBJ2-3): AAGVIQSPRHLIKEKRETATLKCYPIPRHDTVYWYQQGPGQDPQFLISFYEKMQSDKGSIPDRFSAQQFSDYHSELNMSSLELGDSALYFCASSAPPGTFTDTQYFGPGTRLTVL.